The rows below give T cell receptor beta chains drawn from one sample of a study of blood T cells in healthy people across ages. TCRdb reanalysed the 5' RACE reads using MiXCR and keeps one entry per CDR3 protein. The sample carries 650,000 to 1,000,000 distinct CDR3 sequences, around 36% recorded once. Material for sequencing was blood. The receptor set was obtained from a man between 18 and 35 years old in good health. The CDR3 runs from the conserved cysteine through the conserved F or W. The D gene is left open where the match is weak. Part of the rows lack a size; the others show once, few, many or a class for expanded clones.

len,d_gene,v_gene,abundance,j_gene,CDR3nt,CDR3aa
14,-,TRBV14,few,TRBJ2-5,TGTGCCAGCAGCCAAGATAGGGATAGAGGGGAGCAGTACTTC,CASSQDRDRGEQYF
15,TRBD2,TRBV6-4,-,TRBJ2-1,TGCGCCAGCAGTGCTAGCGGGGGATGGGGCAATGAGCAGTTCTTC,CASSASGGWGNEQFF
17,TRBD1,TRBV20-1,-,TRBJ1-1,TGCAGTGCTAGAGACCGACAGGGTGGTTTCTGGAACACTGAAGCTTTCTTT,CSARDRQGGFWNTEAFF
14,TRBD2,TRBV28,-,TRBJ2-1,TGTGCCAGCACCCACGGCAGCGGGGACAATGAGCAGTTCTTC,CASTHGSGDNEQFF
8,-,TRBV20-1,many,TRBJ1-4,TGCAGTGCTTCTGGACTGTTTTTT,CSASGLFF
15,-,TRBV4-2,once,TRBJ1-1,TGTGCCAGCAGTCGCAGTCGGGGGCGCGGGGCTGAAGCTTTCTTT,CASSRSRGRGAEAFF
13,-,TRBV14,few,TRBJ2-7,TGTGCCAGCAGCCCCGGGACCCACAATGAGCAGTACTTC,CASSPGTHNEQYF
13,TRBD1,TRBV6-1,-,TRBJ2-7,TGTGCCAGCAGTGGAATTCGGGACAGCGAGCAGTACTTC,CASSGIRDSEQYF
17,TRBD2,TRBV7-9,few,TRBJ2-3,TGTGCCAGCAGCCACGGGACTAGCGGGGGCCGCACAGATACGCAGTATTTT,CASSHGTSGGRTDTQYF
16,TRBD1,TRBV20-1,many,TRBJ2-3,TGCAGTGCTAGAGATGCTCGGACAGGGGATGGCGATACGCAGTATTTT,CSARDARTGDGDTQYF
16,-,TRBV7-2,few,TRBJ1-1,TGTGCCAGCAGCTTAGTAGGGGCGGGGGCCAGCACTGAAGCTTTCTTT,CASSLVGAGASTEAFF
13,-,TRBV3-1,few,TRBJ2-4,TGTGCCAGCAGCCAAGATGTGGGGAACATTCAGTACTTC,CASSQDVGNIQYF
16,-,TRBV7-6,few,TRBJ2-1,TGTGCCAGCAGCTTAAGGTCCCAGGATAGAGTGAATGAGCAGTTCTTC,CASSLRSQDRVNEQFF
12,-,TRBV29-1,few,TRBJ1-1,TGCAGCGTACGACGGACGAACACTGAAGCTTTCTTT,CSVRRTNTEAFF
15,TRBD1,TRBV5-1,once,TRBJ2-1,TGCGCCAGCAGCGTCGGGACAGGGGAGCACAATGAGCAGTTCTTC,CASSVGTGEHNEQFF